The entry below describes one T cell receptor beta chain. V was clipped by 3 bases and J by 5 bases, with 7 bases between them. The CDR3 contains 11 residues. Germline values: CDR1 DFQATT, CDR2 SNEGSKA (reference sequence). This sample stems from a study of blood T cell repertoires in COVID-19. Across the study: Sites across the United States, Italy and Spain contributed samples from acute and convalescent COVID-19. T cells, B-cell-depleted T cells, or PBMCs provided the cDNA or gDNA that served as material.

In the source study's methods: Estimated nucleated cell counts came from reference gene primer amplification. Sequenced by immunoSEQ multiplex PCR; TCRdb stores in-frame clones only, minus some. V and J calls and clone size are as listed in that table; D and trimming were resolved from the DNA. The sample carries around 100,000 clones, more than 75% recorded once. The sequencing input was peripheral blood. The chain is built from TRBV20-1 and TRBJ1-2; tentatively, D is TRBD1 (6 bases). The sequence was obtained from a man between 25 and 39 years old in a cohort sampled during active COVID-19. The CDR3: CSARDSYGYTF. CDR3 DNA: TGCAGTGCTAGGGACAGTTATGGCTACACCTTC.